Described below is a single TCR beta chain sequence and its context. This record belongs to a study of blood T cell repertoires in COVID-19. Study in general: Collection of acute and convalescent COVID-19 samples took place in the United States, Italy and Spain. T cells, B-cell-depleted T cells, or PBMCs provided the cDNA or gDNA that served as material.

Seattle patient enrollment occurred during active infection, with longitudinal follow-up thereafter. The CDR3 totals 13 residues. Germline CDR1 is MNHNS and CDR2 is SASEGT. Trimming left V 6 bases short and J 3 bases short, with 12 bases between. How the authors handled the data: Researchers report that nucleated cell counts were estimated from reference gene primer amplification. Profiled with immunoSEQ multiplex PCR; TCRdb holds only in-frame clones, not every one. The V and J calls and clone size come from that table; D and trimming were worked out from the DNA. This sample carries over 200,000 clones, more than 80% of them seen once, and the ten largest clones take approximately 2.5%.

The chain is built from TRBV6-1 and TRBJ2-7, with a possible D match to TRBD1 (6 bases). The sequenced material came from peripheral blood. The source of this sequence is a man between 25 and 39 years old with COVID-19, enrolled during active disease. CDR3 bases: TGTGCCAGCAGCTCTGACAGGAGCTACGAGCAGTACTTC. It specifies CASSSDRSYEQYF.